Presented here are 24 T cell receptor beta chains from one specimen sequenced in a study of blood T cell repertoires in COVID-19. Profiled with immunoSEQ multiplex PCR; TCRdb holds only in-frame clones, not every one. The table has some 140,000 clones, around 73% seen once. Specimen: peripheral blood. Receptor source: a man aged 60 to 69 who had recovered from COVID-19.

This clone is categorized as large. The gene calls are TRBV4-1 and TRBJ2-7; 8 positions agree with TRBD1. CDR3 size: 14 residues. The junction had 4 bases not matched to a gene; V was cut back by 4 bases and J by 2 bases. Germline lookup yields CDR1 MGHRA and CDR2 YSYEKL. CDR3 coding DNA: TGCGCCAGCAGCCCGGACAGGGTTCCCTACGAGCAGTACTTC. This gives the protein CASSPDRVPYEQYF.

This clone is a singleton in its sample. V usage is TRBV4-1 and J usage is TRBJ1-1; D unclear. The CDR3 has 14 residues. V shed 4 bases and J shed 1 base, with 10 bases lying between them. From germline, CDR1 is MGHRA and CDR2 YSYEKL. CDR3 sequence (DNA): TGCGCCAGCAGCCCTCATGAGCGGAACACTGAAGCTTTCTTT. Translated: CASSPHERNTEAFF.

V gene TRBV7-3 combines with J gene TRBJ2-5, with a tentative D call TRBD2 (5 bases). The V end lost 0 bases, the J end lost 4 bases, and 9 bases lay between the germline ends. Per germline, CDR1 SGHTA and CDR2 FQGTGA. This CDR3 region has 14 residues. The CDR3 sequence is CASSLTGGGETQYF. The CDR3 DNA sequence: TGTGCCAGCAGCTTAACCGGTGGAGGAGAGACCCAGTACTTC.

The chain is built from TRBV28 and TRBJ2-3, with 11 positions matching TRBD2. The CDR3 sequence is 15 residues long. CDR1 and CDR2 (germline): MDHEN, SYDVKM. The junction had 3 bases not matched to a gene; V was cut back by 2 bases and J by 5 bases. CDR3 in DNA: TGTGCCAGCAGTTTAGAGACTAGCGGGAAAGATACGCAGTATTTT. This codes for CASSLETSGKDTQYF.

The chain joins TRBV2 to TRBJ2-1, with 10 bases aligning to TRBD2. Losses at the gene ends were 4 bases for V and 7 bases for J; bases not matched to a gene: 7. Per the germline V gene, CDR1 is SNHLY and CDR2 is FYNNEI. The CDR3 contains 15 residues. The CDR3 DNA follows: TGTGCCAGCAGTGGGGCCAGCGGGAGGGAGAATGAGCAGTTCTTC. It codes for CASSGASGRENEQFF.

V is TRBV7-9 and J is TRBJ1-1; no definite D call. Germline V lookup: CDR1 SEHNR, CDR2 FQNEAQ (reference sequence). The V gene lost 7 bases and the J gene lost 1 base, with 13 bases spanning the gap. The CDR3 length is 14 residues. The CDR3 reads CASTVVSGNTEAFF. The CDR3 bases are TGTGCCAGCACTGTAGTTTCGGGGAACACTGAAGCTTTCTTT.

V is TRBV5-1 and J is TRBJ2-3; D is ambiguous. Per germline, CDR1 SGHRS and CDR2 YFSETQ. This CDR3 is built from 14 residues. V was cut by 2 bases and J by 6 bases, with 13 bases left in between. The CDR3 region has the DNA TGCGCCAGCAGCTTCACCGGTCCCGGGGATACGCAGTATTTT. Protein product: CASSFTGPGDTQYF.

The V and J genes are TRBV7-2 and TRBJ1-2; the D gene is possibly TRBD1 (5 bases). The CDR3 has 14 amino acids. Trimming left V 5 bases short and J 7 bases short, with 17 bases between. Germline V lookup: CDR1 SGHTA, CDR2 FQGNSA. CDR3 region: CASSPEGPRGGYTF. The CDR3 nucleotides are TGTGCCAGCAGCCCGGAGGGCCCGAGGGGTGGCTACACCTTC.

The chain is built from TRBV6-2 or TRBV6-3 and TRBJ2-2; D might be TRBD2 (5 bases). The CDR3 spans 14 residues. V dropped 5 bases and J dropped 5 bases, with 12 bases sitting between them. Germline V gives CDR1 MNHEY, CDR2 SVGEGT. The CDR3 coding sequence is TGTGCCAGCAGTCTTGGAGGCGAAACCGGGGAGCTGTTTTTT. Protein: CASSLGGETGELFF.

CDR3 protein: CASSFVRYNEQFF. CDR3 nucleotide sequence: TGTGCCAGCAGTTTCGTGCGGTACAATGAGCAGTTCTTC. The V call is TRBV28, the J call TRBJ2-1; no firm D call. V lost 3 bases, J lost 4 bases, and 7 bases lay in between. There are 13 residues in the CDR3. The germline V gene encodes CDR1 MDHEN and CDR2 SYDVKM.

This clone was seen once. The V gene is TRBV7-2, the J gene TRBJ1-5; TRBD1 is a possible D gene (5 bases). The CDR3 is 14 amino acids. Trimming pared 2 bases from V and 2 bases from J, leaving 7 bases between. CDR1 is SGHTA and CDR2 is FQGNSA in the germline V gene. CDR3 sequence reads: CASSLPGGNQPQHF. CDR3 bases: TGTGCCAGCAGCTTACCGGGGGGCAATCAGCCCCAGCATTTT.

The chain combines TRBV6-5 with TRBJ1-6; 8 positions match TRBD1. The CDR3 is 14 amino acids. CDR1 is MNHEY, CDR2 SVGAGI, per germline. V lost 6 bases, J lost 6 bases, and 4 bases stayed unmatched. In DNA, the CDR3 is TGTGCCAGCAGAATCGGACAGGGTAATTCACCCCTCCACTTT. It encodes CASRIGQGNSPLHF.

This clone was counted a single time. The chain carries TRBV7-2 and TRBJ1-1; the D is unclear. In germline, CDR1 is SGHTA, CDR2 FQGNSA. Between the trimmed V and J ends, which lost 1 base and 1 base, there was a span of 10 bases. This CDR3 comprises 15 residues. The CDR3 is CASSLGLGSNTEAFF. In nucleotides, the CDR3 is TGTGCCAGCAGCTTAGGGTTGGGCTCGAACACTGAAGCTTTCTTT.

The chain is built from TRBV19 and TRBJ1-1; 10 bases are a match to TRBD1. Trimming took 5 bases from V and 5 from J; bases not matched to a gene: 5. The CDR3 consists of 14 residues. Germline assignment: CDR1 LNHDA and CDR2 SQIVND (reference sequence). The CDR3 region has the DNA TGTGCCAGTAGTGACAGGGGGCCTGGGACTGAAGCTTTCTTT. Translating gives CASSDRGPGTEAFF. The full variable domain, in which reference TRBV19 and TRBJ1-1 provide the parts outside the CDR3, is DGGITQSPKYLFRKEGQNVTLSCEQNLNHDAMYWYRQDPGQGLRLIYYSQIVNDFQKGDIAEGYSVSREKKESFPLTVTSAQKNPTAFYLCASSDRGPGTEAFFGQGTRLTVV.

This rearrangement joins TRBV5-1 to TRBJ2-7, with 11 bases lining up with TRBD2. The V gene end was trimmed by 4 bases and the J gene end by 2 bases; junction bases not matched to a gene: 29. CDR3 size: 23 residues. Germline V gives CDR1 SGHRS, CDR2 YFSETQ. CDR3 sequence (DNA): TGCGCCAGCAGCGCCGACCAACGGAAGGGGGTGAACCTTACTAGCGGGAGTGCCTACGAGCAGTACTTC. This gives the protein CASSADQRKGVNLTSGSAYEQYF.

The rearrangement links TRBV28 to TRBJ1-1; D unclear. Looked up from germline, CDR1 is MDHEN and CDR2 is SYDVKM. The CDR3 sequence is 11 residues long. V lost 1 base and J 11 bases, leaving 8 bases between the germline ends. CDR3 nucleotides: TGTGCCAGCAGTTTATCGACAAGTGCTTTCTTT. It translates to CASSLSTSAFF.

This chain joins TRBV6-2 or TRBV6-3 and TRBJ2-5; 7 positions agree with TRBD2. This CDR3 spans 16 amino acids. Germline trimming cut 6 bases from V and 2 bases from J; bases unmatched to any gene: 12. Per the germline V gene, CDR1 is MNHEY and CDR2 is SVGEGT. The CDR3 DNA reads as TGTGCCAGCAGCCCTGGGGGAGGGGCGGCACAAGAGACCCAGTACTTC. Its protein is CASSPGGGAAQETQYF.

The chain uses TRBV3-1 (or the pseudogene TRBV3-2) and TRBJ1-2; 7 bases align to TRBD1. Germline trimming cut 1 base from V and 6 bases from J; bases unmatched to any gene: 2. Germline CDR1 is LGHDT and CDR2 is YNNKEL (reference sequence). The CDR3 covers 13 residues. The CDR3: CASSQVQGDGYTF. The CDR3 region has the DNA TGTGCCAGCAGCCAAGTTCAGGGGGATGGCTACACCTTC.

This clone turned up a few times. The rearrangement uses TRBV3-1 (or the pseudogene TRBV3-2) and TRBJ1-1, with D unresolved. V was clipped by 1 base and J by 2 bases, with 8 bases between them. From germline, CDR1 is LGHDT and CDR2 YNNKEL (reference sequence). This CDR3 spans 14 amino acids. As DNA, the CDR3 is TGTGCCAGCAGCCAAGGCAGGCTCAACACTGAAGCTTTCTTT. Translation gives CASSQGRLNTEAFF.

The J gene is TRBJ1-2, the V gene TRBV7-3; D is unresolved. There are 18 residues in the CDR3. Germline V gene data show CDR1 as SGHTA and CDR2 as FQGTGA. With 1 base removed from V and 5 bases from J, the gap between germline ends came to 23 bases. In nucleotides, the CDR3 is TGTGCCAGCAGCTTAATTTCTAATTCCAGGAGGAATTATTATGGCTACACCTTC. Its protein product is CASSLISNSRRNYYGYTF.

The sample holds one count of this clone. This chain joins TRBV28 and TRBJ1-5, with 7 nucleotides matching TRBD1. Germline CDR1 and CDR2: MDHEN and SYDVKM. CDR3 length: 15 residues. V trimming: 5 bases; J trimming: 5 bases; junction bases outside the gene matches: 9. CDR3 amino acids: CASSPGYRGYQPQHF. CDR3 coding DNA: TGTGCCAGCAGTCCTGGGTACAGGGGATATCAGCCCCAGCATTTT.

V and J are TRBV5-1 and TRBJ1-5, with a weak D call TRBD1 (6 bases). This CDR3 is built from 16 residues. Trimming left V 0 bases short and J 4 bases short, with 14 bases between. Germline V gene data show CDR1 as SGHRS and CDR2 as YFSETQ. The CDR3 is CASSLAPGATNQPQHF. The CDR3 nucleotides are TGCGCCAGCAGCTTGGCTCCAGGGGCGACGAATCAGCCCCAGCATTTT.

The V gene is TRBV3-1 (or the pseudogene TRBV3-2), the J gene TRBJ2-1; 9 positions agree with TRBD2. CDR1 and CDR2 (germline): LGHDT, YNNKEL (reference sequence). The CDR3 length is 18 residues. V dropped 1 base and J dropped 3; count of bases not matched to a gene: 10. The CDR3 loop is CASSQVLRLADRYNEQFF. The CDR3 bases are TGTGCCAGCAGCCAAGTCTTAAGACTAGCGGACCGCTACAATGAGCAGTTCTTC.

V usage is TRBV9 and J usage is TRBJ2-1; 9 bases fit TRBD1. The CDR3 is 15 residues long. The germline CDR1 and CDR2 sequences are SGDLS and YYNGEE. Trimming removed 3 bases from V and 4 bases from J; junction bases left unmatched: 5. As DNA, the CDR3 is TGTGCCAGCAGCGAGGGACAGGGCGGTTACAATGAGCAGTTCTTC. Residues: CASSEGQGGYNEQFF.